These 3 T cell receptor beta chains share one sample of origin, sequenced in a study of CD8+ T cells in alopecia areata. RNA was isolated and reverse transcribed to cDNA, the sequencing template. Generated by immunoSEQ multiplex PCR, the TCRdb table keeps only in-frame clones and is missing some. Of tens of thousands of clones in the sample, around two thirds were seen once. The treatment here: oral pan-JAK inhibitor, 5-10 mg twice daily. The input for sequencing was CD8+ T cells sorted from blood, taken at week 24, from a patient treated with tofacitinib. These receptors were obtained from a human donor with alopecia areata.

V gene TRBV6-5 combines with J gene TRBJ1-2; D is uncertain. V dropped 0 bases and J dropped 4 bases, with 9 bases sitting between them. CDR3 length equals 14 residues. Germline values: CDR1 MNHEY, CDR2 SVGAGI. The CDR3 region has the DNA TGTGCCAGCAGTTACTCGACACGGACCTATGGCTACACCTTC. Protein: CASSYSTRTYGYTF.

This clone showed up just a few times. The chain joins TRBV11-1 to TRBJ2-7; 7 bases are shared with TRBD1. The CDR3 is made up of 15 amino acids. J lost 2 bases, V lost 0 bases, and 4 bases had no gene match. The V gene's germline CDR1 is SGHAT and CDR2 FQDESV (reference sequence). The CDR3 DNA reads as TGTGCCAGCAGCTTAGCAGGGGGCTCTACCTACGAGCAGTACTTC. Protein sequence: CASSLAGGSTYEQYF.

The CDR3 spells CASSLSTGGANYGYTF. CDR3 bases: TGCGCCAGCAGTCTGTCAACAGGTGGGGCTAACTATGGCTACACCTTC. The V call is TRBV5-1, the J call TRBJ1-2; possible D gene TRBD1, 5 bases. Germline CDR1 is SGHRS and CDR2 is YFSETQ. V was trimmed by 5 bases and J by 0 bases, leaving 17 bases between them. The CDR3 is 16 amino acids.